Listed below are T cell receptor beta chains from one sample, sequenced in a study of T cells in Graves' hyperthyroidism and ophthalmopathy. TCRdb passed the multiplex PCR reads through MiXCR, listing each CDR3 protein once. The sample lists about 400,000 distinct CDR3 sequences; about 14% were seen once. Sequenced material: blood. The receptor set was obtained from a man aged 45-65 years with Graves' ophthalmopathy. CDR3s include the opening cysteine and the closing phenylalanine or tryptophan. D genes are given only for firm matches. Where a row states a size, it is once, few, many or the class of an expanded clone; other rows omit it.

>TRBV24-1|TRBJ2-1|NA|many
CATEALVGVNEQFF
TGTGCCACCGAGGCGTTGGTGGGGGTCAATGAGCAGTTCTTC
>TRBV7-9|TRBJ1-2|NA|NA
CASSYRGRGKVYGYTF
TGTGCCAGCAGCTACCGGGGCAGGGGTAAGGTCTATGGCTACACCTTC
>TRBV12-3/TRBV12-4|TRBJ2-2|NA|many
CASLGSIDGELFF
TGTGCCAGCTTAGGGTCTATCGACGGGGAGCTGTTTTTT
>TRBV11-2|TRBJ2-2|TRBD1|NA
CASDPTGGVAGELFF
TGTGCCAGCGACCCGACAGGGGGGGTGGCCGGGGAGCTGTTTTTT
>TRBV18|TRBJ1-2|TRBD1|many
CASSTGTGPYGYTF
TGTGCCAGCTCAACCGGGACAGGGCCTTATGGCTACACCTTC
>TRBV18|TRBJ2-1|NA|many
CASSPQNGPNEQFF
TGTGCCAGCTCACCTCAAAACGGGCCCAATGAGCAGTTCTTC
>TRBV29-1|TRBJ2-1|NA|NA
CSVVGQSSYNEQFF
TGCAGCGTTGTCGGACAGTCCTCCTACAATGAGCAGTTCTTC
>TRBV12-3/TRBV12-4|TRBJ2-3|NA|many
CASRLTGFTDTQYF
TGTGCCAGCAGACTTACAGGGTTTACAGATACGCAGTATTTT
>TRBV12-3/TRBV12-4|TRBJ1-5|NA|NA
CASGGGGFRPQHF
TGTGCCAGCGGGGGCGGGGGGTTTCGGCCCCAGCATTTT
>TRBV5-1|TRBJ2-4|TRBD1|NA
CASSLAPPGQGAKNIQYF
TGCGCCAGCAGCTTGGCGCCACCGGGACAGGGGGCCAAAAACATTCAGTACTTC
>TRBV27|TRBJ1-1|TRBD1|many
CASKTKTGSGTEAFF
TGTGCCAGCAAGACGAAGACAGGGAGTGGGACTGAAGCTTTCTTT
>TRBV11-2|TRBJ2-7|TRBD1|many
CASRPWGRGPPRGYEQYF
TGTGCCAGCAGGCCCTGGGGCAGGGGGCCGCCGAGGGGCTACGAGCAGTACTTC
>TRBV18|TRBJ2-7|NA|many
CASSRRVSENEQYF
TGTGCCAGCTCACGGCGTGTTTCGGAGAACGAGCAGTACTTC
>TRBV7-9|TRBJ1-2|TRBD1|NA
CASSPSSGTGARGYTF
TGTGCCAGCAGCCCATCCTCCGGGACAGGGGCGCGGGGCTACACCTTC
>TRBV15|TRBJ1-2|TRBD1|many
CATSRGTGQEQHYGYTF
TGTGCCACCAGCAGAGGGACAGGGCAGGAACAGCACTATGGCTACACCTTC
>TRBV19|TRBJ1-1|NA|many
CASSIKVNTEAFF
TGTGCCAGTAGTATAAAAGTGAACACTGAAGCTTTCTTT
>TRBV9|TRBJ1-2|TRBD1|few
CASSLTGARYGYTF
TGTGCCAGCAGCTTGACAGGGGCCCGCTATGGCTACACCTTC
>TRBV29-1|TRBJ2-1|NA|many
CSVGVQDNEQFF
TGCAGCGTTGGTGTGCAAGACAATGAGCAGTTCTTC
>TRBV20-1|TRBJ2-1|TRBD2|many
CSSLADTYNEQFF
TGCAGTTCTCTAGCGGATACCTACAATGAGCAGTTCTTC
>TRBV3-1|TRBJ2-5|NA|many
CASSQDWGRETQYF
TGTGCCAGCAGCCAAGACTGGGGTCGGGAGACCCAGTACTTC
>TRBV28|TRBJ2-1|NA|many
CASSLVQGRFEQFF
TGTGCCAGCAGTTTGGTTCAGGGTAGGTTTGAGCAGTTCTTC
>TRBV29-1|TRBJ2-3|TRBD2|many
CSVPGLAGGRPTTDTQYF
TGCAGCGTTCCGGGACTAGCGGGAGGGAGGCCAACAACAGATACGCAGTATTTT
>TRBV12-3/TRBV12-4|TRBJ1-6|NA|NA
CASSSTRVAPLHF
TGTGCCAGCAGTTCGACAAGGGTTGCGCCCCTCCACTTT
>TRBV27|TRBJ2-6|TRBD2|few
CASSLRPTTSGSLSGANVLTF
TGTGCCAGCAGTTTAAGGCCCACGACTAGCGGGAGCCTCTCTGGGGCCAACGTCCTGACTTTC
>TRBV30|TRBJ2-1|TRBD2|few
CAWTSGRAHEQFF
TGTGCCTGGACTAGCGGGAGGGCCCATGAGCAGTTCTTC
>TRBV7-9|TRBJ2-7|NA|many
CASSLDNIVREQYF
TGTGCCAGCAGCTTAGATAATATAGTTCGAGAGCAGTACTTC
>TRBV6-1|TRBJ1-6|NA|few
CATRAGGSYNSPLHF
TGTGCCACCCGGGCGGGGGGCTCCTATAATTCACCCCTCCACTTT
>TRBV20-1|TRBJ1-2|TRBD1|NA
CSASGQGGNYGYTF
TGCAGTGCAAGCGGACAGGGTGGAAACTATGGCTACACCTTC
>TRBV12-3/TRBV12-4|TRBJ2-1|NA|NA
CASSPGRRYNEQFF
TGTGCCAGCAGTCCGGGACGCCGATACAATGAGCAGTTCTTC
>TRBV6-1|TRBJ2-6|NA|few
CASSKHGVGSGANVLTF
TGTGCCAGCAGTAAACACGGGGTGGGGTCTGGGGCCAACGTCCTGACTTTC
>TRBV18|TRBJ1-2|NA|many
CASSPPQGGYGYTF
TGTGCCAGCTCACCACCACAGGGTGGTTATGGCTACACCTTC
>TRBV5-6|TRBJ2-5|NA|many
CASSPGTVEETQYF
TGTGCCAGCAGCCCAGGGACTGTCGAAGAGACCCAGTACTTC
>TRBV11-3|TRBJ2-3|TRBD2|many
CASSMGLNTQYF
TGTGCCAGCAGCATGGGACTAAATACGCAGTATTTT
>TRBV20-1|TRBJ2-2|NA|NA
CSARVAGTGSTGELFF
TGCAGTGCTAGGGTCGCCGGGACCGGCAGTACCGGGGAGCTGTTTTTT
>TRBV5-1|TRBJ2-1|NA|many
CASSLSGGEQFF
TGCGCCAGCAGCTTATCGGGCGGTGAGCAGTTCTTC
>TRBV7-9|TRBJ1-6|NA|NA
CAIKDGPESPLHF
TGTGCCATCAAGGACGGCCCGGAGTCACCCCTCCACTTT
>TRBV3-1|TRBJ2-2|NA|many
CASSQRVTGELFF
TGTGCCAGCAGCCAAAGAGTAACCGGGGAGCTGTTTTTT
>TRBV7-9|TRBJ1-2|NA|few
CASSPAEPHGYTF
TGTGCCAGCAGCCCCGCCGAGCCCCACGGCTACACCTTC
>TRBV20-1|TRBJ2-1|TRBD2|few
CSARFSGRGGGIYNEQFF
TGCAGTGCTAGATTTAGCGGGAGAGGGGGTGGGATTTACAATGAGCAGTTCTTC
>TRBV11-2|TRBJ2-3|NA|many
CASSEPSATQYF
TGTGCCAGCAGCGAACCGTCAGCTACGCAGTATTTT
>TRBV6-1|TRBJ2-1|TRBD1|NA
CASGSWGQGNNEQFF
TGTGCCAGCGGTTCCTGGGGACAGGGAAACAATGAGCAGTTCTTC
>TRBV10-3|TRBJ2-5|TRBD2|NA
CAISDRGLAGQETQYF
TGTGCCATCAGTGATAGGGGACTAGCTGGGCAAGAGACCCAGTACTTC
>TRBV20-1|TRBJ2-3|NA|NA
CSATGTGTDTQYF
TGCAGTGCCACCGGGACGGGGACAGATACGCAGTATTTT
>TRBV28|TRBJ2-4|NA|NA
CANSRAGAAKNIQYF
TGTGCCAACAGTCGAGCGGGCGCAGCCAAAAACATTCAGTACTTC
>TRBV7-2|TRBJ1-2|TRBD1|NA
CASSFRGPQGYTF
TGTGCCAGCAGCTTTAGGGGGCCCCAAGGCTACACCTTC
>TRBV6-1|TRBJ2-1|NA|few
CASRSSAPYNEQFF
TGTGCCAGCAGGTCTAGCGCACCCTACAATGAGCAGTTCTTC
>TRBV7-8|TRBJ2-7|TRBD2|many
CASSSSKRDPYEQYF
TGTGCCAGCAGCTCCTCAAAGCGGGACCCCTACGAGCAGTACTTC